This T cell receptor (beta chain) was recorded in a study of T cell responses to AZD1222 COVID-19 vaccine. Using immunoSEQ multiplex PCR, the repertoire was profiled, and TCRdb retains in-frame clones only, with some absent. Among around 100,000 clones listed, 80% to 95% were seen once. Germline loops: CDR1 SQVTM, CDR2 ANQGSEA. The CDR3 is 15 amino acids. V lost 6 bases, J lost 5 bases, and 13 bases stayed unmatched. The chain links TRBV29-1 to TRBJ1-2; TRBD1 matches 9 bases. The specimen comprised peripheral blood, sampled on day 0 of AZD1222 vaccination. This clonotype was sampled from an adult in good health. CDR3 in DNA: TGCAGCGTACCTCCGGGACAGGGTCAACTTTATGGCTACACCTTC. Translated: CSVPPGQGQLYGYTF.